This entry concerns a single T cell receptor beta chain. Its specificity is unknown. This specimen belongs to a study of T cell responses to AZD1222 COVID-19 vaccine. The CDR3 contains 17 residues. V was shortened by 6 bases and J by 3 bases, with 22 bases between the two germline ends. Germline V CDR1 and CDR2: LNHDA, SQIVND (reference sequence). Notes on the study in general: Just 6 or 7 AZD1222 recipients were seropositive at baseline.

Using immunoSEQ multiplex PCR, the repertoire was profiled, and TCRdb retains in-frame clones only, with some absent. The top ten hold 1.5% to 2% of the sample, which has fewer than 200,000 clones, around nine tenths seen once. This specimen consisted of peripheral blood, obtained on day 0 of AZD1222 vaccination. The source of this sequence is an adult in good health. The chain combines TRBV19 with TRBJ2-3; D may be TRBD1 (5 bases). This chain's CDR3 is CASSPRADLSRTDTQYF. CDR3 nucleotide sequence: TGTGCCAGTAGCCCCAGGGCCGACCTAAGTAGGACAGATACGCAGTATTTT. Complete variable domain (other parts from reference TRBV19 and TRBJ2-3): DGGITQSPKYLFRKEGQNVTLSCEQNLNHDAMYWYRQDPGQGLRLIYYSQIVNDFQKGDIAEGYSVSREKKESFPLTVTSAQKNPTAFYLCASSPRADLSRTDTQYFGPGTRLTVL.